Here is one TCR beta chain with its context. Its antigen is as yet unknown. The sample is drawn from a study of shared clonotypes between healthy human individuals. Study-wide context: The study drew on a couple of women and a few men aged 18 to 49 as donors. Donors had three CD4 naive, three CD4 memory, two CD8 naive and one CD8 memory plate apiece.

CD45RO-negative CD8 cells positively selected for CCR7 made up the naive population, which excluded terminally differentiated effector memory CD45RA+ cells. Profiled with immunoSEQ multiplex PCR; TCRdb holds only in-frame clones, not every one. The data show roughly 2.1 million clones, about 92% seen once. Study-wide results and caveats: Apart from blood, nothing was sampled; tissue repertoires likely differ.

The germline CDR1 and CDR2 sequences are MNHEY and SVGAGI. This CDR3 comprises 15 residues. V lost 2 bases to trimming and J lost 5 bases, with 16 bases between them. Sequencing used naive CD8+ T cells from PBMCs. V gene TRBV6-5 combines with J gene TRBJ2-7; D is possibly TRBD1 (6 bases). The TCR was taken from a man in his late teens or twenties in good health. Some clones in this sample may be carry-over from other donors' samples. The CDR3 nucleotides read TGTGCCAGCAGTTACGACGTGGGGGCTCGGGACGAGCAGTACTTC. Protein product: CASSYDVGARDEQYF.